The rows below give T cell receptor beta chains drawn from one sample of a study of blood T cell repertoires in COVID-19. Data came from immunoSEQ multiplex PCR; TCRdb stores just in-frame clones and leaves some out. The table lists roughly 200,000 clones, about 81% of them singletons, with around 9% in the top ten. Sequencing used PBMCs or T cells enriched from blood (not recorded which). These receptors were taken from a man in his forties or fifties who had recovered from COVID-19. The CDR3 runs from the conserved cysteine through the conserved F or W. A D gene is named only where the DNA matches it firmly. Clone size is stated in some rows and not others, as once, few, many or a class when expanded.

v_gene: TRBV28; abundance: NA; j_gene: TRBJ1-5; d_gene: TRBD1; CDR3aa: CASSLGPSGGVGQPQHF; CDR3nt: TGTGCCAGCAGTTTAGGTCCATCAGGGGGCGTAGGGCAGCCCCAGCATTTT
v_gene: TRBV5-4; abundance: NA; j_gene: TRBJ1-6; d_gene: NA; CDR3aa: CASSLGPGNNSPLHF; CDR3nt: TGTGCCAGCAGCTTGGGCCCGGGAAATAATTCACCCCTCCACTTT
v_gene: TRBV30; abundance: NA; j_gene: TRBJ1-2; d_gene: TRBD1; CDR3aa: CAWTGDTGGYGYTF; CDR3nt: TGTGCCTGGACCGGGGACACAGGGGGCTATGGCTACACCTTC
v_gene: TRBV11-2; abundance: NA; j_gene: TRBJ2-1; d_gene: NA; CDR3aa: CTSSLEPTSGQFF; CDR3nt: TGTACCAGCAGCTTAGAGCCTACCTCGGGGCAGTTCTTC
v_gene: TRBV6-4; abundance: NA; j_gene: TRBJ2-1; d_gene: TRBD2; CDR3aa: CASSETTSAGNEQFF; CDR3nt: TGTGCCAGCAGTGAAACTACTAGCGCGGGGAATGAGCAGTTCTTC
v_gene: TRBV12-3/TRBV12-4; abundance: NA; j_gene: TRBJ1-6; d_gene: NA; CDR3aa: CASSLGGNSPLHF; CDR3nt: TGTGCCAGCAGTCTGGGGGGGAATTCACCCCTCCACTTT
v_gene: TRBV5-1; abundance: NA; j_gene: TRBJ2-1; d_gene: TRBD2; CDR3aa: CASSLEPGGNNEQFF; CDR3nt: TGCGCCAGCAGCTTGGAACCGGGAGGGAACAATGAGCAGTTCTTC
v_gene: TRBV5-1; abundance: NA; j_gene: TRBJ1-2; d_gene: NA; CDR3aa: CASSLTGTPIGYTF; CDR3nt: TGCGCCAGCAGCTTGACAGGGACCCCCATTGGCTACACCTTC
v_gene: TRBV6-5; abundance: NA; j_gene: TRBJ2-7; d_gene: NA; CDR3aa: CASRLQWSSYEQYF; CDR3nt: TGTGCCAGCAGGCTCCAGTGGAGCTCCTACGAGCAGTACTTC
v_gene: TRBV7-9; abundance: NA; j_gene: TRBJ1-6; d_gene: NA; CDR3aa: CASSPRRSGDSPLHF; CDR3nt: TGTGCCAGCAGCCCCCGGAGGTCAGGAGATTCACCCCTCCACTTT
v_gene: TRBV30; abundance: NA; j_gene: TRBJ1-5; d_gene: NA; CDR3aa: CAWSVGTRRGQPQHF; CDR3nt: TGTGCCTGGAGTGTGGGCACCCGACGGGGTCAGCCCCAGCATTTT
v_gene: TRBV5-1; abundance: NA; j_gene: TRBJ1-3; d_gene: NA; CDR3aa: CASSPTGGDGNTIYF; CDR3nt: TGCGCCAGCAGCCCCACGGGAGGGGACGGAAACACCATATATTTT
v_gene: TRBV7-6; abundance: NA; j_gene: TRBJ2-2; d_gene: TRBD2; CDR3aa: CASSSVLAGGSNTGELFF; CDR3nt: TGTGCCAGCAGCTCCGTCCTAGCGGGGGGGTCGAACACCGGGGAGCTGTTTTTT
v_gene: TRBV5-1; abundance: NA; j_gene: TRBJ2-3; d_gene: TRBD2; CDR3aa: CASSRRTSGSGDTQYF; CDR3nt: TGCGCCAGCAGCCGGCGGACTAGCGGGTCAGGGGATACGCAGTATTTT
v_gene: TRBV6-5; abundance: NA; j_gene: TRBJ1-1; d_gene: TRBD1; CDR3aa: CASSPRQGASTEAFF; CDR3nt: TGTGCCAGCAGTCCGCGACAGGGGGCGAGCACTGAAGCTTTCTTT
v_gene: TRBV19; abundance: NA; j_gene: TRBJ1-5; d_gene: TRBD1; CDR3aa: CASGTGNNQPQHF; CDR3nt: TGTGCCAGCGGGACAGGGAATAATCAGCCCCAGCATTTT
v_gene: TRBV5-1; abundance: few; j_gene: TRBJ1-2; d_gene: TRBD1; CDR3aa: CASSSSTGTGVGYTF; CDR3nt: TGCGCCAGCAGCTCATCGACCGGGACAGGGGTGGGCTACACCTTC
v_gene: TRBV12-3/TRBV12-4; abundance: NA; j_gene: TRBJ2-7; d_gene: TRBD1; CDR3aa: CAIGGQGSYEQYF; CDR3nt: TGTGCCATCGGGGGACAGGGCTCCTACGAGCAGTACTTC
v_gene: TRBV4-2; abundance: NA; j_gene: TRBJ1-6; d_gene: TRBD1; CDR3aa: CASSPGTGDSPLHF; CDR3nt: TGTGCCAGCAGCCCCGGGACAGGGGACTCACCCCTCCACTTT
v_gene: TRBV7-6; abundance: NA; j_gene: TRBJ2-7; d_gene: NA; CDR3aa: CASSSGTGYEQYF; CDR3nt: TGTGCCAGCAGCTCCGGTACGGGCTACGAGCAGTACTTC
v_gene: TRBV28; abundance: NA; j_gene: TRBJ2-5; d_gene: TRBD1; CDR3aa: CASSPPGQGRETQYF; CDR3nt: TGTGCCAGCAGTCCCCCGGGACAGGGGAGGGAGACCCAGTACTTC
v_gene: TRBV7-3; abundance: NA; j_gene: TRBJ2-2; d_gene: NA; CDR3aa: CASSLIPENTGELFF; CDR3nt: TGTGCCAGCAGCTTAATCCCAGAAAACACCGGGGAGCTGTTTTTT
v_gene: TRBV5-5; abundance: NA; j_gene: TRBJ2-7; d_gene: TRBD1; CDR3aa: CASGPERTGLTYEQYF; CDR3nt: TGTGCCAGCGGGCCCGAACGGACAGGGCTAACCTACGAGCAGTACTTC
v_gene: TRBV20-1; abundance: once; j_gene: TRBJ1-2; d_gene: NA; CDR3aa: CSASSAGGYTF; CDR3nt: TGCAGTGCTAGTTCGGCAGGGGGCTACACCTTC
v_gene: TRBV6-1; abundance: NA; j_gene: TRBJ1-2; d_gene: NA; CDR3aa: CASSENLLNYGYTF; CDR3nt: TGTGCCAGCAGTGAAAATCTACTCAACTATGGCTACACCTTC
v_gene: TRBV10-2; abundance: few; j_gene: TRBJ2-7; d_gene: TRBD1; CDR3aa: CASSPTGTGGYEQYF; CDR3nt: TGCGCCAGCAGCCCCACCGGGACAGGGGGCTACGAGCAGTACTTC
v_gene: TRBV10-1; abundance: NA; j_gene: TRBJ2-7; d_gene: TRBD2; CDR3aa: CASSDSGRAYEQYF; CDR3nt: TGCGCCAGCAGTGATAGCGGGAGAGCCTACGAGCAGTACTTC
v_gene: TRBV7-9; abundance: NA; j_gene: TRBJ1-4; d_gene: TRBD1; CDR3aa: CASSETGGDEKLFF; CDR3nt: TGTGCCAGCAGCGAAACAGGGGGCGATGAAAAACTGTTTTTT
v_gene: TRBV5-4; abundance: once; j_gene: TRBJ2-2; d_gene: TRBD1; CDR3aa: CASSLASGGHTGELFF; CDR3nt: TGTGCCAGCAGCTTGGCCTCAGGGGGTCACACCGGGGAGCTGTTTTTT
v_gene: TRBV19; abundance: NA; j_gene: TRBJ2-5; d_gene: TRBD1; CDR3aa: CASSDPRGQGQETQYF; CDR3nt: TGTGCCAGTAGCGACCCCAGGGGGCAGGGGCAAGAGACCCAGTACTTC
v_gene: TRBV3-1/TRBV3-2; abundance: once; j_gene: TRBJ2-1; d_gene: TRBD2; CDR3aa: CASSRESGTSGYNEQFF; CDR3nt: TGTGCCAGCAGCCGGGAGTCGGGGACTAGCGGGTACAATGAGCAGTTCTTC
v_gene: TRBV3-1/TRBV3-2; abundance: NA; j_gene: TRBJ1-5; d_gene: NA; CDR3aa: CASSLGSGNQPQHF; CDR3nt: TGTGCCAGCAGCCTGGGCTCGGGCAATCAGCCCCAGCATTTT
v_gene: TRBV4-1; abundance: NA; j_gene: TRBJ1-2; d_gene: TRBD1; CDR3aa: CASSPGQPNYGYTF; CDR3nt: TGCGCCAGCAGCCCGGGACAGCCTAACTATGGCTACACCTTC
v_gene: TRBV25-1; abundance: NA; j_gene: TRBJ1-6; d_gene: TRBD1; CDR3aa: CASSTSQGNGSPLHF; CDR3nt: TGTGCCAGCAGTACATCACAGGGGAATGGTTCACCCCTCCACTTT
v_gene: TRBV24-1; abundance: NA; j_gene: TRBJ2-1; d_gene: NA; CDR3aa: CATTALTNEQFF; CDR3nt: TGTGCCACCACCGCACTTACCAATGAGCAGTTCTTC
v_gene: TRBV10-3; abundance: NA; j_gene: TRBJ1-5; d_gene: NA; CDR3aa: CAISESKGQGQPQHF; CDR3nt: TGTGCCATCAGTGAGTCTAAGGGGCAAGGCCAGCCCCAGCATTTT
v_gene: TRBV19; abundance: NA; j_gene: TRBJ1-2; d_gene: TRBD1; CDR3aa: CASSVGGGNKGYTF; CDR3nt: TGTGCCAGTAGCGTCGGAGGGGGCAATAAGGGCTACACCTTC
v_gene: TRBV27; abundance: NA; j_gene: TRBJ2-2; d_gene: NA; CDR3aa: CASSFQGGAVTGELFF; CDR3nt: TGTGCCAGCAGTTTTCAGGGGGGAGCGGTCACCGGGGAGCTGTTTTTT
v_gene: TRBV5-6; abundance: NA; j_gene: TRBJ2-7; d_gene: TRBD2; CDR3aa: CASSLSGGRAYEQYF; CDR3nt: TGTGCCAGCAGCTTGTCTGGCGGGAGGGCCTACGAGCAGTACTTC
v_gene: TRBV30; abundance: NA; j_gene: TRBJ2-2; d_gene: NA; CDR3aa: CAWEKGTNTGELFF; CDR3nt: TGTGCCTGGGAAAAGGGGACGAACACCGGGGAGCTGTTTTTT
v_gene: TRBV27; abundance: few; j_gene: TRBJ1-4; d_gene: NA; CDR3aa: CASSLQGTNEKLFF; CDR3nt: TGTGCCAGCAGTTTGCAGGGAACTAATGAAAAACTGTTTTTT
v_gene: TRBV19; abundance: few; j_gene: TRBJ1-4; d_gene: NA; CDR3aa: CASSSLLLGEKLFF; CDR3nt: TGTGCCAGTAGTTCTTTGCTACTAGGGGAAAAACTGTTTTTT
v_gene: TRBV19; abundance: NA; j_gene: TRBJ2-2; d_gene: NA; CDR3aa: CASRTQSSNTGELFF; CDR3nt: TGTGCCAGTAGAACTCAATCTAGCAACACCGGGGAGCTGTTTTTT
v_gene: TRBV11-2; abundance: once; j_gene: TRBJ1-4; d_gene: TRBD1; CDR3aa: CASIRTGAGGKLFF; CDR3nt: TGTGCCAGCATCAGGACAGGGGCGGGCGGAAAACTGTTTTTT
v_gene: TRBV7-6; abundance: NA; j_gene: TRBJ2-5; d_gene: NA; CDR3aa: CASSPSIGETQYF; CDR3nt: TGTGCCAGCAGCCCCTCGATCGGAGAGACCCAGTACTTC
v_gene: TRBV12-2; abundance: NA; j_gene: TRBJ1-1; d_gene: NA; CDR3aa: CASRIRGTEAFF; CDR3nt: TGTGCAAGTCGGATACGGGGAACTGAAGCTTTCTTT
v_gene: TRBV12-3/TRBV12-4; abundance: NA; j_gene: TRBJ1-3; d_gene: NA; CDR3aa: CASSTQGNTIYF; CDR3nt: TGTGCCAGCAGTACCCAGGGGAACACCATATATTTT